The 9 T cell receptor beta chains below come from one sample, sequenced in a study of lymphopenia after photon versus proton radiotherapy (dated by TCRdb to the late 2010s). Libraries were prepared through the immunoSEQ multiplex PCR assay. TCRdb obtained this table from immuneACCESS and retained in-frame rearrangements with V and J assigned. These tables miss some clones; where compared with another copy, unresolved V genes account for less than half of the shortfall, and the remainder is unexplained. The sample table contains 24,000 or so clones; only one count was recorded for approximately 88% of them. The top ten clones comprise 24% of the sample. The sequences come from peripheral blood, collected from a patient treated with photon-based radiotherapy. The receptors originated from a man in his forties with gastric cancer.

The genes are TRBV4-3 and TRBJ1-6; unclear D gene. Germline V gene lookup returns CDR1 LGHNA and CDR2 YSLEER. The CDR3 extends over 13 amino acids. The V end was cut by 0 bases, the J end by 10 bases, with 7 bases between. In DNA, the CDR3 is TGCGCCAGCAGCCAAGATCTCCCCTCACCCCTCCACTTT. Encoded protein: CASSQDLPSPLHF.

Points on this clone: At one of its ends the junction is not consistent with the germline gene, which may arise from a read error. The V call is TRBV7-7, the J call TRBJ2-2; 11 positions agree with TRBD2. The CDR3 runs to 16 residues. The germline CDR1 and CDR2 sequences are SSHAT and FNYEAQ (reference sequence). The DNA of the CDR3 is TGTGCTAGCAGCGGTAGCGGGGGGGCCTTTACCGGGGAGCTGTTTTTT. This sequence encodes CASSGSGGAFTGELFF. Full variable domain (outside the CDR3, taken from reference TRBV7-7 and TRBJ2-2): GAGVSQSPRYKVTKRGQDVTLRCDPISSHATLYWYQQALGQGPEFLTYFNYEAQPDKSGLPSDRFSAERPEGSISTLTIQRTEQRDSAMYRCASSGSGGAFTGELFFGEGSRLTVL.

The chain has TRBV6-1 and TRBJ2-7; TRBD2 matches 8 bases. Germline-derived CDR1 and CDR2 are MNHNS and SASEGT. The CDR3 is 12 amino acids. The ends lost 10 bases at V and 7 bases at J; junction bases unmatched: 9. DNA for the CDR3: TGTGCCACGGGACTAGAAAAGGGAGAGCAGTACTTC. It encodes CATGLEKGEQYF.

J is TRBJ1-2 and V is TRBV9; D remains unclear. This CDR3 contains 17 residues. The V end lost 4 bases, the J end lost 1 base, and 20 bases lay between the germline ends. The germline CDR1 and CDR2 sequences are SGDLS and YYNGEE. CDR3 sequence reads: CASSPSGTPEVNYGYTF. CDR3 nucleotides: TGTGCCAGCAGCCCCTCAGGTACCCCCGAGGTTAACTATGGCTACACCTTC.

The rearrangement uses TRBV19 and TRBJ2-7; TRBD1 is a possible D gene (6 bases). The CDR3 sequence is 14 residues long. CDR1 is LNHDA and CDR2 is SQIVND in the germline V gene (reference sequence). Trimming cost V 5 bases and J 0 bases, with 11 bases left between them. The CDR3 region is CASSPTGNSYEQYF. The DNA of the CDR3 is TGTGCCAGTAGTCCAACAGGGAACTCCTACGAGCAGTACTTC.

This clone has only one observation. V usage is TRBV30 and J usage is TRBJ1-2; D perhaps matches TRBD1 (6 bases). Germline V gene sequence: CDR1 GTSNPN, CDR2 SVGIG (reference sequence). The CDR3 has 14 amino acids. V lost 3 bases to trimming and J lost 7 bases, with 18 bases between them. The CDR3 DNA is TGTGCCTGGAGCTTACTACAGGGAGTGAGTGGCTACACCTTC. This encodes CAWSLLQGVSGYTF.

This sequence joins TRBV5-1 and TRBJ1-1; 8 bases match TRBD1. Trimming took 5 bases from V and 5 from J; bases not matched to a gene: 11. Germline V CDR1 and CDR2: SGHRS, YFSETQ. The CDR3 length is 15 residues. The CDR3 sequence: CASSPPGGRGTEAFF. CDR3 nucleotides: TGCGCCAGCAGTCCCCCAGGGGGCAGGGGAACTGAAGCTTTCTTT.

Here the CDR3 reads CASSQDSGFTDTQYF. CDR3 DNA sequence: TGTGCCAGCAGCCAGGATTCAGGGTTCACAGATACGCAGTATTTT. V is TRBV7-2 and J is TRBJ2-3; possible D gene TRBD1, 5 bases. Germline CDR1 SGHTA, CDR2 FQGNSA. The CDR3 is 15 residues long. The V and J ends lost 5 bases and 2 bases respectively, with 14 bases between them.

This rearrangement joins TRBV18 to TRBJ2-5; no definite D call. The germline gives CDR1 KGHSH, CDR2 LQKENI. The CDR3 contains 11 residues. V was pared by 4 bases and J by 5 bases, with 5 bases between. The CDR3 DNA reads as TGTGCCAGCTCACGCTACGAGACCCAGTACTTC. Translation gives CASSRYETQYF.